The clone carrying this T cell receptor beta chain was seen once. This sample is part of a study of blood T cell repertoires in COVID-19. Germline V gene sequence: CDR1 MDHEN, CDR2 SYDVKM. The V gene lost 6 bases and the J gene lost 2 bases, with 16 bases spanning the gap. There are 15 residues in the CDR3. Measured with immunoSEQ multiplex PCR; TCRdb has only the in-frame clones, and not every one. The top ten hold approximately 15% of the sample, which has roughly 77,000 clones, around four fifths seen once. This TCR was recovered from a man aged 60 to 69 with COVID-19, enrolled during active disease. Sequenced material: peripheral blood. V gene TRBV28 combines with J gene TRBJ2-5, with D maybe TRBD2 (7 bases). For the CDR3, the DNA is TGTGCCAGCAGACAACAGGGAGCGGGGCAAGAGACCCAGTACTTC. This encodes CASRQQGAGQETQYF.